Below, 28 T cell receptor beta chains from the same sample are listed, as sequenced in a study of T cell responses to AZD1222 COVID-19 vaccine. Sequencing used immunoSEQ multiplex PCR; TCRdb keeps in-frame clones, though not all of them. This table has about 190,000 clones, 85% to 90% appearing once. The specimen was peripheral blood, collected on day 0 of AZD1222 vaccination. The source of these receptors is an adult in good health.

This sequence joins TRBV19 and TRBJ1-2; D remains ambiguous. The CDR3 contains 13 residues. Trimming removed 7 bases from V and 7 bases from J, with 16 bases in between. Germline-derived CDR1 and CDR2 are LNHDA and SQIVND (reference sequence). The CDR3 nucleotides are TGTGCCAGTAAGGACCCCGAGACTGGTGGCTACACCTTC. Translating gives CASKDPETGGYTF.

The CDR3 DNA is TGTGCCAGCAGTTACGTAGCGGGGGGGCCTTTCACAGATACGCAGTATTTT. Translating it yields CASSYVAGGPFTDTQYF. The chain has TRBV6-2 or TRBV6-3 and TRBJ2-3; 11 bases align to TRBD2. The CDR3 length is 17 residues. Germline V lookup: CDR1 MNHEY, CDR2 SVGEGT. V lost 2 bases and J lost 2; bases outside the gene matches: 6.

This chain joins TRBV29-1 and TRBJ1-1, with unresolved D. The germline gives CDR1 SQVTM, CDR2 ANQGSEA. Trimming removed 5 bases from V and 0 bases from J, with 4 bases in between. The CDR3 loop spans 11 amino acids. The chain's CDR3 is CSVPMNTEAFF. The CDR3 DNA follows: TGCAGCGTTCCGATGAACACTGAAGCTTTCTTT.

This chain joins TRBV10-3 and TRBJ1-4; 7 bases agree with TRBD1. CDR3 length: 15 amino acids. Trimming removed 4 bases from V and 8 bases from J; junction bases left unmatched: 10. Germline CDR1 reads ENHRY; CDR2 reads SYGVKD. The CDR3 reads CAISGETGLWEKLFF. The DNA of the CDR3 is TGTGCCATCAGTGGGGAGACAGGGCTTTGGGAAAAACTGTTTTTT.

The chain employs TRBV30 and TRBJ1-2, with 10 positions matching TRBD1. CDR3 length equals 15 residues. Unmatched junction bases numbered 6, after V lost 2 bases and J lost 3 bases. CDR1 is GTSNPN, CDR2 SVGIG, per germline (reference sequence). In DNA form, the CDR3 reads TGTGCCTGGAGTCCACTCGGGACAGGGGACTATGGCTACACCTTC. Its protein is CAWSPLGTGDYGYTF.

The chain couples TRBV19 to TRBJ1-2; no clear D. The CDR3 extends over 13 amino acids. Trimming stripped 2 bases from V and 6 bases from J, with 10 bases between. Germline V CDR1 and CDR2: LNHDA, SQIVND (reference sequence). CDR3 loop: CASSISGENGYTF. DNA of the CDR3: TGTGCCAGTAGTATAAGTGGGGAGAATGGCTACACCTTC.

J is TRBJ1-6 and V is TRBV9, with TRBD1 matching over 10 bases. V shed 0 bases and J 6 bases; nucleotides not matched to a gene: 0. This CDR3 is 15 amino acids long. Germline V gene lookup returns CDR1 SGDLS and CDR2 YYNGEE. This chain's CDR3 is CASSVGDRGNSPLHF. Here the CDR3 DNA reads TGTGCCAGCAGCGTAGGGGACAGGGGTAATTCACCCCTCCACTTT.

The J gene is TRBJ2-5, the V gene TRBV5-1; tentatively, D is TRBD2 (6 bases). The length of the CDR3 is 15 residues. Trimming pared 3 bases from V and 5 bases from J, leaving 17 bases between. CDR1 SGHRS and CDR2 YFSETQ come from the germline V gene. The CDR3: CASSSGVNRGETQYF. CDR3 DNA sequence: TGCGCCAGCAGCTCGGGCGTTAACCGGGGGGAGACCCAGTACTTC.

This clone was counted a single time. The chain has TRBV4-1 and TRBJ1-6, with 10 bases identical to TRBD1. The CDR3 has 18 residues. Trimming removed 0 bases from V and 8 bases from J; junction bases left unmatched: 10. Germline V gene sequence: CDR1 MGHRA, CDR2 YSYEKL. The chain's CDR3 is CASSQEHWGTGEDSPLHF. CDR3 DNA: TGCGCCAGCAGCCAAGAGCATTGGGGGACAGGGGAGGATTCACCCCTCCACTTT.

The V and J genes are TRBV6-5 and TRBJ1-2, with D possibly TRBD1 on 6 matching bases. The germline V gene has CDR1 MNHEY and CDR2 SVGAGI. The CDR3 length is 14 residues. V lost 6 bases to trimming and J lost 0 bases, with 11 bases between them. CDR3 coding DNA: TGTGCCAGCAGCCCGGGGGGCTCTAACTATGGCTACACCTTC. This codes for CASSPGGSNYGYTF.

The CDR3 region has the DNA TGTGCCAGCAGTTTGGACAGGGGGTTTAGCTACACCTTC. It yields the protein CASSLDRGFSYTF. The rearrangement links TRBV12-3 or TRBV12-4 to TRBJ1-2, with 10 bases that match TRBD1. The CDR3 runs to 13 residues. V was clipped by 3 bases and J by 9 bases; unmatched bases: 4.

The rearrangement links TRBV3-1 (or the pseudogene TRBV3-2) to TRBJ2-1, with a tentative D call TRBD1 (6 bases). Trimming took 4 bases from V and 1 from J, leaving 17 bases between them. In germline, CDR1 is LGHDT, CDR2 YNNKEL (reference sequence). This CDR3 comprises 17 residues. The CDR3 DNA follows: TGTGCCAGCAGCCGAGGATTACCGGGACAATCCTACAATGAGCAGTTCTTC. Protein: CASSRGLPGQSYNEQFF.

This chain uses TRBV3-1 (or the pseudogene TRBV3-2) with TRBJ2-3; 8 bases match TRBD2. This CDR3 has 17 residues. The germline gives CDR1 LGHDT, CDR2 YNNKEL (reference sequence). The junction had 12 bases not matched to a gene; V was cut back by 5 bases and J by 2 bases. For the CDR3, the DNA is TGTGCCAGCAGCTACTATTTTAGCGGGGATTACACAGATACGCAGTATTTT. Translation: CASSYYFSGDYTDTQYF.

The chain couples TRBV4-2 to TRBJ1-5, with D maybe TRBD1 (6 bases). Germline values: CDR1 LGHNA, CDR2 YNFKEQ. The CDR3 covers 15 residues. V was shortened by 4 bases and J by 7 bases, with 17 bases between the two germline ends. CDR3 protein: CASSLGGGARQPQHF. CDR3 nucleotides: TGTGCCAGCAGCCTCGGCGGGGGGGCCCGGCAGCCCCAGCATTTT.

CDR3: CASSEFGGGGQETQYF. The CDR3, as DNA: TGTGCCAGCAGTGAATTCGGGGGGGGCGGGCAAGAGACCCAGTACTTC. The rearrangement uses TRBV25-1 and TRBJ2-5; TRBD2 matches 8 bases. Looked up from germline, CDR1 is MGHDK and CDR2 is SYGVNS. CDR3 length equals 16 residues. J gave up 2 bases and V 1 base, and 6 bases lay outside the gene matches.

The CDR3 sequence: CASSILMGGSSYNEQFF. CDR3 sequence (DNA): TGTGCCAGTAGTATTTTAATGGGGGGGAGCTCCTACAATGAGCAGTTCTTC. The genes are TRBV19 and TRBJ2-1; 7 bases map to TRBD2. This CDR3 has 17 residues. The ends lost 3 bases at V and 0 bases at J; junction bases unmatched: 8. The germline gives CDR1 LNHDA, CDR2 SQIVND (reference sequence).

V is TRBV7-9 and J is TRBJ2-5, with 12 bases that match TRBD2. Germline-derived CDR1 and CDR2 are SEHNR and FQNEAQ (reference sequence). The CDR3 has 14 amino acids. V shed 5 bases, J shed 3 bases, and the junction held 1 base outside the gene matches. This CDR3 is CASSRLAGEETQYF. DNA of the CDR3: TGTGCCAGCAGCCGACTAGCGGGGGAAGAGACCCAGTACTTC.

The chain has TRBV30 and TRBJ2-3, with TRBD2 identical over 8 bases. Germline assignment: CDR1 GTSNPN and CDR2 SVGIG (reference sequence). CDR3 length: 13 residues. After removal of 5 bases from V and 0 bases from J, the junction contained 1 base not matched to a gene. This CDR3 is CAWGLASTDTQYF. The CDR3 region has the DNA TGTGCCTGGGGACTAGCCAGCACAGATACGCAGTATTTT. Filled out from reference TRBV30 and TRBJ2-3, the complete variable domain reads SQTIHQWPATLVQPVGSPLSLECTVEGTSNPNLYWYRQAAGRGLQLLFYSVGIGQISSEVPQNLSASRPQDRQFILSSKKLLLSDSGFYLCAWGLASTDTQYFGPGTRLTVL.

The genes are TRBV18 and TRBJ1-6; D gene unclear. Trimming stripped 5 bases from V and 7 bases from J, with 12 bases between. The CDR3 spans 14 residues. In germline, CDR1 is KGHSH, CDR2 LQKENI. As DNA, the CDR3 is TGTGCCAGCTCATACGATTCTAACAATTCACCCCTCCACTTT. Translated: CASSYDSNNSPLHF.

This chain uses TRBV30 with TRBJ1-2; the match to TRBD1 covers 8 bases. This CDR3 region has 14 residues. Trimming at V came to 1 base and at J to 7 bases, leaving 8 bases not matched to a gene. Germline assignment: CDR1 GTSNPN and CDR2 SVGIG (reference sequence). The CDR3 DNA is TGTGCCTGGAGTGGGACAGGGTCTCTGCGTGGCTACACCTTC. As protein: CAWSGTGSLRGYTF.

The rearrangement uses TRBV5-1 and TRBJ1-3; D gene ambiguous. Germline CDR1 and CDR2: SGHRS and YFSETQ. This CDR3 has 15 residues. The V and J ends lost 3 bases and 0 bases respectively, with 10 bases between them. CDR3 sequence reads: CASSSDPSSGNTIYF. Here the CDR3 DNA reads TGCGCCAGCAGCTCCGATCCCAGCTCTGGAAACACCATATATTTT.

This clone was seen a few times. The chain joins TRBV4-1 to TRBJ2-7, with TRBD1 matching over 9 bases. The CDR3 runs to 17 residues. Germline assignment: CDR1 MGHRA and CDR2 YSYEKL. Trimming took 3 bases from V and 4 from J; bases not matched to a gene: 13. The CDR3 region is CASSHPPGGQGPYEQYF. As DNA, the CDR3 is TGCGCCAGCAGCCATCCACCAGGGGGACAGGGACCGTACGAGCAGTACTTC.

The chain has TRBV7-9 and TRBJ1-2; D unclear. Germline V lookup: CDR1 SEHNR, CDR2 FQNEAQ (reference sequence). V lost 1 base and J 2 bases, leaving 11 bases between the germline ends. The CDR3 has 15 residues. CDR3 coding DNA: TGTGCCAGCAGCTTAGAGTCACCCCGAAACTATGGCTACACCTTC. Translating it yields CASSLESPRNYGYTF.

The CDR3 DNA is TGCGCCAGCAGCGACGGTCAATACAGGAATGAGCAGTTCTTC. It is translated as CASSDGQYRNEQFF. The rearrangement uses TRBV5-1 and TRBJ2-1; the D gene is possibly TRBD1 (5 bases). This CDR3 contains 14 residues. Trimming removed 4 bases from V and 7 bases from J, with 15 bases in between. CDR1 and CDR2 (germline): SGHRS, YFSETQ.

The chain links TRBV5-6 to TRBJ1-4, with 9 bases identical to TRBD1. The CDR3 contains 14 residues. The V gene end was trimmed by 5 bases and the J gene end by 6 bases; junction bases not matched to a gene: 5. Germline assignment: CDR1 SGHDT and CDR2 YYEEEE. The CDR3 sequence is CASRNRGLDEKLFF. CDR3 bases: TGTGCCAGCAGAAACAGGGGGCTTGATGAAAAACTGTTTTTT.

The chain carries TRBV3-1 (or the pseudogene TRBV3-2) and TRBJ2-5, with 10 bases lining up with TRBD2. With 1 base clipped from V and 4 bases from J, the junction kept 12 bases outside the gene matches. Germline CDR1 and CDR2: LGHDT and YNNKEL (reference sequence). CDR3 length: 18 amino acids. As DNA, the CDR3 is TGTGCCAGCAGCCAAGGGGGGCGGGCTAGCGGGGGACGAGAGACCCAGTACTTC. Its protein is CASSQGGRASGGRETQYF.

This clone was counted between two and nine times. The chain is built from TRBV5-1 and TRBJ1-6; the D is unclear. Deletions cut 3 bases from V and 6 bases from J, with 16 bases between. Germline CDR1 is SGHRS and CDR2 is YFSETQ. The CDR3 sequence is 16 residues long. The CDR3 nucleotides read TGCGCCAGCAGCTGGACTCCGGGGATGGGTAATTCACCCCTCCACTTT. This sequence encodes CASSWTPGMGNSPLHF.

The rearrangement joins TRBV9 to TRBJ1-6; D ambiguous. Trimming cost V 0 bases and J 9 bases, with 4 bases left between them. The CDR3 has 12 amino acids. Germline V gives CDR1 SGDLS, CDR2 YYNGEE. The CDR3 sequence: CASSVEGSPLHF. As DNA, the CDR3 is TGTGCCAGCAGCGTAGAAGGTTCACCCCTCCACTTT.